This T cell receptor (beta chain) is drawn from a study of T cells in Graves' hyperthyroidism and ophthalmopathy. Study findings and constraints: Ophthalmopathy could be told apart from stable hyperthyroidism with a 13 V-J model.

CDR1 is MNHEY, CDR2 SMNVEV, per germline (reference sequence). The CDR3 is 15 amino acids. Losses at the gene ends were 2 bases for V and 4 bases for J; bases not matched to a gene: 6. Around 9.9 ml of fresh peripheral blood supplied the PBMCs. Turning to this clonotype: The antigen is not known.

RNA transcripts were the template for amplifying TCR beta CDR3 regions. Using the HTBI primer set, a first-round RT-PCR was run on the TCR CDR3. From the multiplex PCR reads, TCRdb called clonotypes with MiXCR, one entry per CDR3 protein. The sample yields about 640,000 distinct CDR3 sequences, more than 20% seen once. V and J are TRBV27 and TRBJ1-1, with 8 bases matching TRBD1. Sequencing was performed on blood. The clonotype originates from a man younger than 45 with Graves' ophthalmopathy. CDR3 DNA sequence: TGTGCCAGCAGTTTAAGCGGGACAGGTCCCACTGAAGCTTTCTTT. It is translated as CASSLSGTGPTEAFF.